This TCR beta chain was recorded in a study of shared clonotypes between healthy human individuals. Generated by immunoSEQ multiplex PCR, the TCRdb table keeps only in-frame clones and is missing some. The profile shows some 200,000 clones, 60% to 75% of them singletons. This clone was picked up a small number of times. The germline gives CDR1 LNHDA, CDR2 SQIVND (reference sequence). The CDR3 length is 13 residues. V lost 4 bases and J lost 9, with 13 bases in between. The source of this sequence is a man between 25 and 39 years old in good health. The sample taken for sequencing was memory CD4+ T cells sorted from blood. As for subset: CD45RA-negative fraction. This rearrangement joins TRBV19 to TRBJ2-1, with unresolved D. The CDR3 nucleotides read TGTGCCAGTAGTACGGCTCCCGGCGGTGAGCAGTTCTTC. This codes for CASSTAPGGEQFF.